The source of this T cell receptor (beta chain) is a study of T-cell reconstitution after alpha-beta-depleted transplantation in children (dated by TCRdb to the mid-2010s). Concerning the study at large: T-cell immune reconstitution after TCRalphabeta/CD19-depleted allogeneic hematopoietic cell transplantation in children was quantitatively tracked in the study by means of TCR repertoire profiling. Here is what the overall study found, with its caveats: The frequencies of hyperexpanded clones fell over the following months, and after one year, T-cell counts and TCRbeta diversity were mostly attributed to newly produced T cells. The apparently early recovery of alphabetaT-cell counts about two months after transplant reportedly depended on only several hundred rapidly expanded clones that came from non-depleted graft cells. In some patients, high TCRbeta diversity at day 60 was attributed to recipient T cells and intrathymic progenitors that had survived conditioning.

Interpreted using the paper, the treatment or condition label stands for: allogeneic hematopoietic cell transplantation with graft depleted of TCRalphabeta T cells and CD19 B cells. The transplant recipients were children given TCRalphabeta/CD19-depleted allogeneic hematopoietic cell grafts. For CDR1 and CDR2, the germline V gene (reference sequence) lists WNHNN and SYGVQD. V is pruned by 2 bases and J by 6 bases, leaving 5 bases of the junction without a gene match. The CDR3 contains 15 residues, cysteine and phenylalanine counted. The only DNA kept is the CDR3, 45 bases in frame from the first base. Notes on this clonotype: Its specific antigen is unknown. Base-call qualities are not available, and no considerably larger clone is one nucleotide away.

Library generation was performed with PCR. TCRdb records Illumina HiSeq 2500 as the sequencer. To normalize quantification of the TCRbeta repertoire, the TCR libraries were built with molecular barcoding that relied on unique molecular identifiers. In-frame beta chains were kept once TCRdb had trimmed the public reads at Q25 with fastp and called clones with MiXCR. Entries are consolidated by CDR3 protein sequence, retaining the most common genes and DNA. This sample holds a few hundred thousand distinct CDR3 sequences; approximately 30% were observed only once. Less than 40% of the sample belongs to the ten largest clones.

Recombination joined TRBV10-1 with TRBJ2-1; 9 bases in between match TRBD2. The sequenced sample was PBMCs, obtained before TCRalphabeta/CD19-depleted stem cell transplant. This clonotype originated in a boy under three years old with Wiskott-Aldrich syndrome, due to receive a stem cell transplant. At the DNA level, the sequence is TGCGCCAGCAGTGAGGGTAGCGGGAGTTCCAATGAGCAGTTCTTC. This encodes CASSEGSGSSNEQFF.